Following are 31 T cell receptor beta chains from one sample sequenced in a study of blood T cell repertoires in COVID-19. Repertoires were generated with immunoSEQ multiplex PCR, while TCRdb's copy carries only in-frame clones and drops some. The sample holds around 270,000 clones; approximately 90% are singletons and the top ten take approximately 4.2%. The sequencing sample was made of peripheral blood. All receptors come from a man in his forties or fifties with acute or convalescent COVID-19.

This clone showed up just once. This chain joins TRBV2 and TRBJ1-4; D uncertain. This CDR3 is 14 amino acids long. V was shortened by 6 bases and J by 13 bases, with 21 bases between the two germline ends. The germline V gene encodes CDR1 SNHLY and CDR2 FYNNEI. CDR3 DNA sequence: TGTGCCAGCAGGCGCGTCGAGGGTGAAAGAGCACTGTTTTTT. This encodes CASRRVEGERALFF.

The chain has TRBV23-1 and TRBJ2-7, with D maybe TRBD1 (5 bases). TRBV23-1 is flagged as an ORF with uncertain function. Trimming cost V 0 bases and J 3 bases, with 21 bases left between them. This CDR3 is built from 18 residues. The CDR3 is CASSQSRREHRNRYEQYF. The CDR3 nucleotides read TGCGCCAGCAGTCAATCTAGAAGGGAACACAGGAACCGCTACGAGCAGTACTTC.

This clone has more than one count but fewer than ten. This chain uses TRBV5-1 with TRBJ2-7, with 8 bases fitting TRBD2. V shed 2 bases, J shed 9 bases, and the junction held 13 bases outside the gene matches. The CDR3 covers 15 residues. Germline V gives CDR1 SGHRS, CDR2 YFSETQ. CDR3 residues: CASSFGSGAYMGQYF. The CDR3 DNA reads TGCGCCAGCAGCTTTGGTAGCGGGGCCTACATGGGGCAGTACTTC. Together with reference TRBV5-1 and TRBJ2-7, the CDR3 gives the full variable domain: KAGVTQTPRYLIKTRGQQVTLSCSPISGHRSVSWYQQTPGQGLQFLFEYFSETQRNKGNFPGRFSGRQFSNSRSEMNVSTLELGDSALYLCASSFGSGAYMGQYFGPGTRLTVT.

The rearrangement uses TRBV19 and TRBJ2-1, with D possibly matching TRBD2 (6 bases). Trimming took off 3 bases at V and 5 bases at J, with 8 bases between the two ends. The CDR3 totals 13 residues. The V gene's germline CDR1 is LNHDA and CDR2 SQIVND (reference sequence). This CDR3 is CASSIGGDNEQFF. CDR3 DNA sequence: TGTGCCAGTAGTATCGGCGGGGACAATGAGCAGTTCTTC.

On this clone: Other DNA sequences in the same sample also yield this CDR3. The V and J genes are TRBV7-2 and TRBJ1-2; a possible D gene is TRBD1 (5 bases). Germline CDR1 reads SGHTA; CDR2 reads FQGNSA. The CDR3 is 13 residues long. Trimming cost V 5 bases and J 2 bases, with 9 bases left between them. The CDR3: CASSPDRNYGYTF. The CDR3 nucleotides read TGTGCCAGCAGCCCCGACAGAAACTATGGCTACACCTTC.

The chain is built from TRBV5-1 and TRBJ2-1, with D possibly being TRBD1 (5 bases). Between the trimmed V and J ends, which lost 0 bases and 7 bases, there was a span of 14 bases. The CDR3 totals 15 residues. Per the germline V gene, CDR1 is SGHRS and CDR2 is YFSETQ. The CDR3 region is CASSLEGVTGNEQFF. The DNA for the CDR3 is TGCGCCAGCAGCTTGGAAGGGGTAACTGGGAATGAGCAGTTCTTC.

J is TRBJ1-6 and V is TRBV5-1; D unclear. Germline V lookup: CDR1 SGHRS, CDR2 YFSETQ. V lost 3 bases to trimming and J lost 7 bases, with 11 bases between them. There are 14 residues in the CDR3. CDR3 nucleotides: TGCGCCAGCAGCTGGCGAATCGGGAATTCACCCCTCCACTTT. Translation gives CASSWRIGNSPLHF.

The rearrangement joins TRBV21-1 to TRBJ2-7; the table's D call, TRBD1, has no DNA check behind it. TRBV21-1 is reported as a pseudogene. This CDR3 comprises 14 residues. The CDR3 DNA reads TGTGCCAGCAGCAGCCCCGACAGGGATGGTGAGCAGTACTTC. Translated: CASSSPDRDGEQYF.

This rearrangement joins TRBV30 to TRBJ1-3, with D possibly matching TRBD1 (5 bases). There are 14 residues in the CDR3. V lost 3 bases and J lost 0, with 9 bases in between. Per germline, CDR1 GTSNPN and CDR2 SVGIG (reference sequence). CDR3 sequence reads: CAWRDTTSGNTIYF. The CDR3 bases are TGTGCCTGGAGGGACACCACCTCTGGAAACACCATATATTTT.

The J gene is TRBJ2-2, the V gene TRBV21-1; TRBD1 is the table's D call, not checked against the DNA. TRBV21-1 is labeled a pseudogene. CDR3 size: 16 residues. The CDR3 region is CASSSTTGEKAGELFF. The CDR3 nucleotides read TGTGCCAGCAGCTCTACGACAGGGGAAAAGGCCGGGGAGCTGTTTTTT.

The chain recombines TRBV21-1 with TRBJ2-3; the D call TRBD2 from the table was never checked on the DNA. TRBV21-1 is a pseudogene locus. There are 16 residues in the CDR3. CDR3 sequence reads: CAIRLAGGPSTDTQYF. CDR3 DNA: TGTGCCATCCGCCTAGCGGGGGGACCTAGCACAGATACGCAGTATTTT.

In its sample, this clone was seen once. The chain joins TRBV4-2 to TRBJ1-2; D is perhaps TRBD1 (6 bases). The CDR3 length is 14 residues. The ends were cut back, 3 bases at V and 4 bases at J, with 12 bases in the middle. Per the germline V gene, CDR1 is LGHNA and CDR2 is YNFKEQ. The CDR3 loop is CASSHKGVAYGYTF. The CDR3 coding sequence is TGTGCCAGCAGCCATAAGGGGGTTGCCTATGGCTACACCTTC.

The gene calls are TRBV3-1 (or the pseudogene TRBV3-2) and TRBJ1-2; 11 bases line up with TRBD1. Germline CDR1 and CDR2: LGHDT and YNNKEL (reference sequence). This CDR3 region has 14 residues. V lost 1 base to trimming and J lost 10 bases; unmatched junction nucleotides: 5. CDR3 nucleotide sequence: TGTGCCAGCAGCCAAGGGACAGGGGGCCTCGACTACACCTTC. It encodes CASSQGTGGLDYTF.

Of note for this clone: This sample includes further DNA sequences coding for the same CDR3. This rearrangement joins TRBV19 to TRBJ1-2; TRBD1 is a possible D gene (5 bases). The V end lost 2 bases, the J end lost 8 bases, and 12 bases lay between the germline ends. The CDR3 is 13 residues long. Per the germline V gene, CDR1 is LNHDA and CDR2 is SQIVND (reference sequence). CDR3 sequence reads: CASSIRQGGGYTF. The CDR3 nucleotides read TGTGCCAGTAGTATAAGGCAGGGTGGCGGCTACACCTTC.

The V gene is TRBV2, the J gene TRBJ1-5; no clear D. V dropped 8 bases and J dropped 3 bases, with 5 bases sitting between them. Germline CDR1 SNHLY, CDR2 FYNNEI. CDR3 length equals 11 residues. CDR3 sequence: CASRDNQPQHF. As DNA, the CDR3 is TGTGCCAGCCGGGACAATCAGCCCCAGCATTTT.

This clone was detected only once. The V call is TRBV4-2, the J call TRBJ1-2, with D uncertain. In germline, CDR1 is LGHNA, CDR2 YNFKEQ. This CDR3 comprises 11 residues. The V gene lost 0 bases and the J gene lost 8 bases, with 4 bases spanning the gap. This CDR3 is CASSQDRGYTF. In DNA form, the CDR3 reads TGTGCCAGCAGCCAAGATCGGGGCTACACCTTC.

This clone occurred a few times. This chain links TRBV6-5 with TRBJ1-1, with 11 bases fitting TRBD1. Germline V gene lookup returns CDR1 MNHEY and CDR2 SVGAGI. Losses at the gene ends were 4 bases for V and 11 bases for J; bases not matched to a gene: 15. CDR3 length equals 16 residues. CDR3 sequence reads: CASSWGGQGVAFVAFF. The CDR3 bases are TGTGCCAGCAGTTGGGGGGGACAGGGGGTTGCCTTCGTTGCTTTCTTT.

This chain links TRBV7-3 with TRBJ1-1, with a tentative D call TRBD1 (5 bases). The germline V gene has CDR1 SGHTA and CDR2 FQGTGA. V lost 6 bases and J lost 1, with 9 bases in between. The length of the CDR3 is 13 residues. The CDR3 sequence: CASRLTGNTEAFF. As DNA, the CDR3 is TGTGCCAGCAGACTCACAGGGAACACTGAAGCTTTCTTT.

CDR3 protein: CAGVQDTEAFF. In DNA form, the CDR3 reads TGTGCGGGAGTTCAGGACACTGAAGCTTTCTTT. The chain uses TRBV6-5 and TRBJ1-1, with no clear D. The germline gives CDR1 MNHEY, CDR2 SVGAGI. There are 11 residues in the CDR3.

The chain has TRBV19 and TRBJ1-1, with D perhaps matching TRBD1 (5 bases). The V end lost 4 bases, the J end lost 4 bases, and 10 bases lay between the germline ends. There are 13 residues in the CDR3. Germline loops: CDR1 LNHDA, CDR2 SQIVND (reference sequence). CDR3 region: CASSNAGPTEAFF. DNA of the CDR3: TGTGCCAGTAGTAATGCAGGGCCCACTGAAGCTTTCTTT.

The rearrangement links TRBV10-2 to TRBJ1-5; tentatively, D is TRBD1 (6 bases). Germline CDR1 WSHSY, CDR2 SAAADI. V gave up 6 bases and J gave up 7 bases, with 22 bases separating them. The CDR3 is 16 amino acids. This CDR3 is CASSDWGGREGQPQHF. The CDR3, as DNA: TGCGCCAGCAGCGACTGGGGGGGCAGGGAAGGACAGCCCCAGCATTTT.

This chain uses TRBV2 with TRBJ1-2, with D unclear. The length of the CDR3 is 14 residues. CDR1 and CDR2 from the germline V gene are SNHLY and FYNNEI. Deletions cut 4 bases from V and 5 bases from J, with 14 bases between. The CDR3, as DNA: TGTGCCAGCAGTGGGCGGCCAGCTATATATGGCTACACCTTC. Protein: CASSGRPAIYGYTF.

The rearrangement uses TRBV6-5 and TRBJ1-3; no reliable D call. The CDR3 extends over 13 amino acids. Germline CDR1 is MNHEY and CDR2 is SVGAGI. Deletions cut 8 bases from V and 0 bases from J, with 8 bases between. DNA of the CDR3: TGTGCCAGCCGGTTCAACTCTGGAAACACCATATATTTT. Translated, it gives CASRFNSGNTIYF.

The rearrangement joins TRBV5-1 to TRBJ2-7; the D gene is possibly TRBD1 (5 bases). Germline V gives CDR1 SGHRS, CDR2 YFSETQ. Trimming shortened V by 5 bases and J by 3 bases, and 15 bases separated the two germline ends. The CDR3 runs 14 residues. CDR3 sequence (DNA): TGCGCCAGCAGTCTTGACAGAGAGGTCTACGAGCAGTACTTC. This encodes CASSLDREVYEQYF.

J is TRBJ2-2 and V is TRBV19; 9 nucleotides match TRBD1. Germline CDR1 LNHDA, CDR2 SQIVND (reference sequence). The CDR3 loop spans 16 amino acids. J lost 6 bases, V lost 5 bases, and 10 bases had no gene match. CDR3 protein: CASSFLQGARAGELFF. DNA for the CDR3: TGTGCCAGTAGTTTTCTACAGGGGGCGAGGGCCGGGGAGCTGTTTTTT. The entire variable domain, with the rest obtained from reference TRBV19 and TRBJ2-2, is as follows: DGGITQSPKYLFRKEGQNVTLSCEQNLNHDAMYWYRQDPGQGLRLIYYSQIVNDFQKGDIAEGYSVSREKKESFPLTVTSAQKNPTAFYLCASSFLQGARAGELFFGEGSRLTVL.

V and J are TRBV9 and TRBJ1-2; TRBD1 matches at 7 bases. Germline V gene data show CDR1 as SGDLS and CDR2 as YYNGEE. The CDR3 extends over 15 amino acids. Unmatched junction bases numbered 12, after V lost 4 bases and J lost 6 bases. The CDR3 DNA is TGTGCCAGCAGCCCCAACCCTCAGGGGGTGGATGGCTACACCTTC. Its protein product is CASSPNPQGVDGYTF.

This chain joins TRBV3-1 (or the pseudogene TRBV3-2) and TRBJ1-2; TRBD1 agrees at 7 bases. Germline CDR1 is LGHDT and CDR2 is YNNKEL (reference sequence). Losses at the gene ends were 4 bases for V and 8 bases for J; bases not matched to a gene: 13. The length of the CDR3 is 15 residues. The CDR3 loop reads CASSPTGTGAGGYTF. DNA of the CDR3: TGTGCCAGCAGCCCAACAGGAACAGGGGCGGGAGGCTACACCTTC.

The rearrangement links TRBV7-6 to TRBJ1-5, with D tentatively TRBD1 (6 bases). The length of the CDR3 is 17 residues. The V end was cut by 0 bases, the J end by 4 bases, with 16 bases between. The germline CDR1 and CDR2 sequences are SGHVS and FNYEAQ. For the CDR3, the DNA is TGTGCCAGCAGCTTAGCGATTGGGACACGGAGGAATCAGCCCCAGCATTTT. Encoded protein: CASSLAIGTRRNQPQHF.

In the case of this clone: At one boundary the junction diverges from the germline segment, which might be a read error. This sequence joins TRBV2 and TRBJ1-1; D is unresolved. The CDR3 covers 11 residues. Germline CDR1 is SNHLY and CDR2 is FYNNEI. DNA of the CDR3: TGTGCCAGCAGTGAAGCGCTTCATGCCTACTTT. It encodes CASSEALHAYF.

With respect to this clone: Distinct nucleotide sequences in the sample also encode this CDR3. The rearrangement joins TRBV14 to TRBJ2-7, with a weak D call TRBD2 (5 bases). The CDR3 has 13 residues. Deletions cut 0 bases from V and 3 bases from J, with 6 bases between. Looked up from germline, CDR1 is SGHDN and CDR2 is FVKESK. In DNA, the CDR3 is TGTGCCAGCAGCCAAGAGGGAGTCTACGAGCAGTACTTC. Translation: CASSQEGVYEQYF. Supplemented by reference TRBV14 and TRBJ2-7, the full variable domain reads EAGVTQFPSHSVIEKGQTVTLRCDPISGHDNLYWYRRVMGKEIKFLLHFVKESKQDESGMPNNRFLAERTGGTYSTLKVQPAELEDSGVYFCASSQEGVYEQYFGPGTRLTVT.

As DNA, the CDR3 is TGTGCCACCAGCTCGGACAGGCCAAACTATGGCTACACCTTC. Translated: CATSSDRPNYGYTF. The V and J genes are TRBV24-1 and TRBJ1-2, with 7 bases that match TRBD1. Trimming took 7 bases from V and 2 from J; bases not matched to a gene: 6. The CDR3 sequence is 14 residues long. CDR1 and CDR2 from the germline V gene are KGHDR and SFDVKD.